This T cell receptor beta chain comes out of a study of cytomegalovirus exposure and HLA in healthy donors. At the level of the study: An early data release held 79 million or so unique TCRs from HLA-typed donors. Whole-study findings and limits: V- and J-gene trimming in TCR beta was tied to a missense DCLRE1C variant by an analysis performed later. It was reported that TCR beta sequences correctly inferred the HLA-A and HLA-B alleles for most subjects.

60 Vbeta and 13 Jbeta primers were used in PCR. Profiling relied on immunoSEQ multiplex PCR, and the TCRdb table lists in-frame clones only, not all of them. The data contain 200,000 to 250,000 clones, around 80% of them singletons. The CDR3 is made up of 17 amino acids. With 0 bases clipped from V and 3 bases from J, the junction kept 6 bases outside the gene matches. Germline V gene lookup returns CDR1 MNHEY and CDR2 SMNVEV (reference sequence). About this clone itself: Its antigen is currently unknown.

The rearrangement links TRBV27 to TRBJ2-3, with TRBD1 matching over 10 bases. The source is a young man in good health and CMV-seronegative. The specimen sequenced was PBMCs. CDR3 region: CASSLSSGDRGTDTQYF. The CDR3 region has the DNA TGTGCCAGCAGTTTATCCTCAGGGGACAGGGGTACAGATACGCAGTATTTT.